These T cell receptor beta chains were read from a single sample in a study of T cells after yellow fever vaccination. TCRdb itself ran the 5' RACE reads through MiXCR, one entry per CDR3 protein. The data contain just under 600,000 distinct CDR3 sequences, approximately 15% of them singletons. The material sequenced was PBMCs, taken on the day of the yellow fever booster vaccination. These receptors were obtained from a man younger than 40 who received the YFV17D yellow fever vaccine. The CDR3 runs from the conserved cysteine through the conserved F or W. A D gene is named only where the DNA matches it firmly. Not every row has a clone size; where given, it reads once, few, many or a size class.

clone_size | j_call | d_call | v_call | cdr3_nt | cdr3_aa
many | TRBJ2-7 | NA | TRBV28 | TGTGCCAGCAGTTTGTCCTACTACGAGCAGTACTTC | CASSLSYYEQYF
few | TRBJ2-5 | NA | TRBV20-1 | TGCAGTGCCTACCAGGGATCAGAGACCCAGTACTTC | CSAYQGSETQYF
NA | TRBJ2-7 | TRBD1 | TRBV10-3 | TGTGCCATCAGTGAGGTGGGACAGGGGTCTAGGGAGCAGTACTTC | CAISEVGQGSREQYF
few | TRBJ1-5 | NA | TRBV12-3/TRBV12-4 | TGTGCCAGCTCAGGTTCGGGGCCGGGTCAGCCCCAGCATTTT | CASSGSGPGQPQHF
NA | TRBJ1-5 | TRBD1 | TRBV5-5 | TGTGCCAGCAGTTCCGGGACAGGGGTTAATAGCAATCAGCCCCAGCATTTT | CASSSGTGVNSNQPQHF
NA | TRBJ2-1 | TRBD2 | TRBV4-3 | TGCGCCAGCAGCCAGACTAGCGGGAGTTATGAGCAGTTCTTC | CASSQTSGSYEQFF
few | TRBJ2-1 | TRBD2 | TRBV20-1 | TGCAGTGGCAGGGATCCGGGAGGGATCAATGAGCAGTTCTTC | CSGRDPGGINEQFF
NA | TRBJ2-3 | TRBD1 | TRBV20-1 | TGCAGTGCTAGGAGGACAGGGACCACAGATACGCAGTATTTT | CSARRTGTTDTQYF
NA | TRBJ2-3 | NA | TRBV6-5 | TGTGCCAGCAGTTCGTTTTGGACAGAAAGCACAGATACGCAGTATTTT | CASSSFWTESTDTQYF
few | TRBJ1-5 | NA | TRBV6-5 | TGTGCCAGCAGCCCGATTCCTCTTCTGCATTTT | CASSPIPLLHF
few | TRBJ1-5 | NA | TRBV6-5 | TGTGCCAGCAACCCCGGACATGGCAATCAGCCCCAGCATTTT | CASNPGHGNQPQHF
NA | TRBJ2-3 | TRBD1 | TRBV6-5 | TGTGCCAGCAGTTACACGACAGGGGGGACGCAGTATTTT | CASSYTTGGTQYF
NA | TRBJ2-3 | NA | TRBV12-3/TRBV12-4 | TGTGCCAGCAGTCCTCGAACGGCGGGAGATACGCAGTATTTT | CASSPRTAGDTQYF
few | TRBJ2-7 | TRBD2 | TRBV5-1 | TGCGCCAGCAGCCAGACTAGCGGGGTGACCTACGAGCAGTACTTC | CASSQTSGVTYEQYF
NA | TRBJ2-2 | TRBD1 | TRBV5-5 | TGTGCCAGCAGCTTGGGATGGCCCGGGACAGCATACACCGGGGAGCTGTTTTTT | CASSLGWPGTAYTGELFF
NA | TRBJ2-1 | NA | TRBV12-3/TRBV12-4 | TGTGCCAGCAGGGAGGCGGTTGAGCAGTTCTTC | CASREAVEQFF
many | TRBJ1-2 | NA | TRBV7-6 | TGTGCCAGCAGCCCACTAGGGGGAAGCTATGGCTACACCTTC | CASSPLGGSYGYTF
many | TRBJ2-5 | TRBD2 | TRBV5-1 | TGCGCCAGCAGCTTAACAGCGGGGACCCAAGAGACCCAGTACTTC | CASSLTAGTQETQYF
NA | TRBJ2-7 | NA | TRBV29-1 | TGCAGCGTTGAGCGCGAGTCCCCCTACGAGCAGTACTTC | CSVERESPYEQYF
few | TRBJ2-2 | NA | TRBV29-1 | TGCAGCGTTGCTTGGCGGGGCGGGGAGCTGTTTTTT | CSVAWRGGELFF
NA | TRBJ1-2 | NA | TRBV21-1 | TGTGCCAGCTGGAAGACAGGGTTCTGTGGCTACACCTTC | CASWKTGFCGYTF
NA | TRBJ2-6 | TRBD1 | TRBV20-1 | TGCAGTGCTAGTACAGGGGTTATTCCCGTCCTGACTTTC | CSASTGVIPVLTF
few | TRBJ2-7 | TRBD1 | TRBV4-1 | TGCGCCAGCAGCCAATCCGGGACAGGGGCGCGCGAGCAGTACTTC | CASSQSGTGAREQYF
few | TRBJ2-1 | NA | TRBV12-3/TRBV12-4 | TGTGCCAGCAGTTCCGGGACTCGCTCCTACAATGAGCAGTTCTTC | CASSSGTRSYNEQFF
few | TRBJ2-3 | TRBD2 | TRBV5-1 | TGCGCCAGCAGCTCCGGGACTAGCGGAACGAGGGCCCCAGATACGCAGTATTTT | CASSSGTSGTRAPDTQYF
NA | TRBJ2-3 | TRBD2 | TRBV6-2/TRBV6-3 | TGTGCCAGCAGTTACTCGTTGACTAGCGGGGAACCCGGAAGCACAGATACGCTGTATTTT | CASSYSLTSGEPGSTDTLYF
few | TRBJ1-1 | TRBD1 | TRBV12-5 | TGTGCTAGTGGTTTGGACAGGGGGCGCAACACTGAAGCTTTCTTT | CASGLDRGRNTEAFF
NA | TRBJ2-2 | NA | TRBV7-9 | TGTGCCAGCAGCCCTCTTGCCGGGGAGCTGTTTTTT | CASSPLAGELFF
NA | TRBJ2-2 | TRBD1 | TRBV6-2/TRBV6-3 | TGTGCCAGCAATCCGGGACAGCCGTTCCCCGGGGAGCTGTTTTTT | CASNPGQPFPGELFF
NA | TRBJ2-1 | NA | TRBV19 | TGTGCCAGTAGTATGACCTCAGCCTCCTACAATGAGCAGTTCTTC | CASSMTSASYNEQFF
NA | TRBJ1-5 | NA | TRBV19 | TGTGCCAGTAGTATAGATCGGTCAGGGCTGAGCAATCAGCCCCAGCATTTT | CASSIDRSGLSNQPQHF
NA | TRBJ2-1 | NA | TRBV18 | TGTGCCAGCTCATCCTCTGTCGAGGGAAATGAGCAGTTCTTC | CASSSSVEGNEQFF
NA | TRBJ2-1 | TRBD2 | TRBV7-3 | TGTGCCAGCAGCTTAGGTAGCGGGGTGTACAATGAGCAGTTCTTC | CASSLGSGVYNEQFF
NA | TRBJ2-1 | NA | TRBV6-5 | TGTGCCAGCCGGTCCCCCCCCAATGAGCAGTTCTTC | CASRSPPNEQFF
few | TRBJ2-7 | TRBD2 | TRBV7-8 | TGTGCCAGCAGCCCGTCTAGCGGGAGGTCCTACGAGCAGTACTTC | CASSPSSGRSYEQYF
NA | TRBJ2-5 | NA | TRBV20-1 | TGCAGTGCGCGACCTTACCAAGAGACCCAGTACTTC | CSARPYQETQYF
NA | TRBJ1-2 | NA | TRBV4-2 | TGTGCCATGGGCCTGGGGGTCTACTGCTACACCTTC | CAMGLGVYCYTF
NA | TRBJ2-1 | TRBD1 | TRBV6-1 | TGTGCCACGGACAGGGACTTACGGTACAATGAGCAGTTCTTC | CATDRDLRYNEQFF
many | TRBJ2-3 | NA | TRBV5-1 | TGTGCCAGCAGCCCGGGACCCACAGATACGCAGTATTTT | CASSPGPTDTQYF
NA | TRBJ2-4 | TRBD2 | TRBV2 | TGTGCCACGTCAGCGGGAGGTAACGGAAACATTCAGTACTTC | CATSAGGNGNIQYF
few | TRBJ1-2 | NA | TRBV20-1 | TGCAGTGCTAGAGAAGGTTTCGGAAGGCTATATGGCTACACCTTC | CSAREGFGRLYGYTF
NA | TRBJ1-1 | NA | TRBV6-1 | TGTGCCAGCACCACTACCTACGGGAACACTGAAGCTTTCTTT | CASTTTYGNTEAFF
NA | TRBJ2-5 | TRBD2 | TRBV3-1 | TGTGCCAGCAGCCCTAGACTAGCGGAAGAGACCCAGTACTTC | CASSPRLAEETQYF
NA | TRBJ2-1 | TRBD2 | TRBV7-3 | TGTGCCAGCAGCCCACGCCCCGGGACTAGCGGGAGCACCTACAATGAGCAGTTCTTC | CASSPRPGTSGSTYNEQFF
NA | TRBJ2-1 | TRBD1 | TRBV23-1 | TGCGCCAGCATCTCAGGGACAGGGGCTAATGAGCAGTTCTTC | CASISGTGANEQFF
NA | TRBJ2-7 | TRBD1 | TRBV29-1 | TGCAGCTTTACCCCCGGGACAGGGGCCTACGAGCAGTACTTC | CSFTPGTGAYEQYF
NA | TRBJ2-1 | TRBD2 | TRBV4-3 | TGCGCCAGCAGCCAAGTAGCTAGCGGGAGGGCCGGGAATGAGCAGTTCTTC | CASSQVASGRAGNEQFF
few | TRBJ2-5 | NA | TRBV7-2 | TGTGCCAGCAGCTCCCAGGGTGCGGGGCGGAGGGAGGAGACCCAGTACTTC | CASSSQGAGRREETQYF
few | TRBJ1-3 | NA | TRBV29-1 | TGCAGCGTTGGACCGCTCCAAGGAAACACCATATATTTT | CSVGPLQGNTIYF
NA | TRBJ2-5 | NA | TRBV12-3/TRBV12-4 | TGTGCCAGCAGGAGTCCCGAAGGGACCCAGTACTTC | CASRSPEGTQYF
NA | TRBJ2-1 | NA | TRBV29-1 | TGCAGCATCCGGGCGGGGGCCGGGGGCAATGAGCAGTTCTTC | CSIRAGAGGNEQFF
few | TRBJ1-2 | TRBD1 | TRBV6-5 | TGTGCCAGCAGTTACTCCGGGACAGGGAAAGATGGCTACACCTTC | CASSYSGTGKDGYTF
NA | TRBJ1-2 | NA | TRBV11-2 | TGTGCCAGCAGCTTAGACAACCACAATGGCTACACCTTC | CASSLDNHNGYTF
few | TRBJ1-5 | TRBD1 | TRBV19 | TGTGCCAGTGAGCAGGGGGGAAGACAGCCCCAGCATTTT | CASEQGGRQPQHF
NA | TRBJ2-3 | NA | TRBV30 | TGTGCCTGGAGTGGCAGGATCCGCACAGATACGCAGTATTTT | CAWSGRIRTDTQYF
few | TRBJ2-7 | NA | TRBV20-1 | TGCAGTGCCGACGGTCCAGCCTACGAGCAGTACTTC | CSADGPAYEQYF
NA | TRBJ1-2 | NA | TRBV5-1 | TGCGCCAGCAGCTTGTCCGGTGGGGCCGGGGGCTACACCTTC | CASSLSGGAGGYTF
NA | TRBJ2-1 | NA | TRBV5-1 | TGCGCCAGCAGCTTGGCCCCGAGACTTAACAATGAGCAGTTCTTC | CASSLAPRLNNEQFF
NA | TRBJ2-1 | TRBD2 | TRBV13 | TGTGCCAGCAGCGAACGGCGGCTAGCGGATTACAATGAGCAGTTCTTC | CASSERRLADYNEQFF